This TCR beta chain comes out of a study of cytomegalovirus exposure and HLA in healthy donors. Study-wide context: The study placed 80% to 85% of its 398 genotyped donors in the Caucasian-associated ancestry cluster.

PCR used 60 Vbeta primers and 13 Jbeta primers. TCRdb keeps only in-frame clones here, not all; method: immunoSEQ multiplex PCR. The repertoire holds 150,000 to 200,000 clones, with 60% to 85% as singletons. V was clipped by 0 bases and J by 4 bases, with 8 bases between them. This CDR3 is built from 14 residues. Germline CDR1 reads SGHDT; CDR2 reads YYEEEE. General study results and limits: CMV antigen specificity of a few CMV-associated chains was confirmed in vitro.

Worth noting for this clone: Its antigen is undetermined.

As for the donors, each was a healthy bone marrow donor. Sequenced material: PBMCs. The V and J genes are TRBV5-6 and TRBJ1-5; perhaps TRBD1 as D (5 bases). This clonotype was obtained from a woman aged 50 to 60 in good health and CMV-seropositive. CDR3 sequence: CASSLGQYNQPQHF. The CDR3 region has the DNA TGTGCCAGCAGCTTGGGACAGTATAATCAGCCCCAGCATTTT. Drawing the rest from reference TRBV5-6 and TRBJ1-5, the complete variable domain is DAGVTQSPTHLIKTRGQQVTLRCSPKSGHDTVSWYQQALGQGPQFIFQYYEEEERQRGNFPDRFSGHQFPNYSSELNVNALLLGDSALYLCASSLGQYNQPQHFGDGTRLSIL.